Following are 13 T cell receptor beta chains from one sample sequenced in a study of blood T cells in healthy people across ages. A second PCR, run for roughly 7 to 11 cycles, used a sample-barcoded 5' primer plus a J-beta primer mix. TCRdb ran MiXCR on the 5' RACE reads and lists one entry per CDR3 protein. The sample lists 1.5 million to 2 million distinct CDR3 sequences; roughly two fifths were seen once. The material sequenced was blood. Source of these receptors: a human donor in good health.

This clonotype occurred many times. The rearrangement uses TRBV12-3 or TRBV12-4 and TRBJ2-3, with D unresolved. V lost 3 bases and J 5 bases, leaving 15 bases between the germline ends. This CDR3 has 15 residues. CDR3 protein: CASSLSPGARDTQYF. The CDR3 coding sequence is TGTGCCAGCAGTTTGTCTCCTGGCGCCAGAGATACGCAGTATTTT.

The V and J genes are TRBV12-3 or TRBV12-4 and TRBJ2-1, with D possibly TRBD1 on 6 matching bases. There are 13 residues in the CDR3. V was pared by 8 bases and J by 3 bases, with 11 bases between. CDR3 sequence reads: CASVGTNYNEQFF. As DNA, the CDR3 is TGTGCCAGCGTGGGGACAAACTACAATGAGCAGTTCTTC.

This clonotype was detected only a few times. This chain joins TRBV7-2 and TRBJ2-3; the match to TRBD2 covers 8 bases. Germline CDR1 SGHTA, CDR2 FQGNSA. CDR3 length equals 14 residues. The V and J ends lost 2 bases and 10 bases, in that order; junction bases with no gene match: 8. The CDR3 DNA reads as TGTGCCAGCAGCTTACCGGCCTGGACTAGCCCGCAGTATTTT. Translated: CASSLPAWTSPQYF. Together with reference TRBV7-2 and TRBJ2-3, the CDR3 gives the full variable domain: GAGVSQSPSNKVTEKGKDVELRCDPISGHTALYWYRQSLGQGLEFLIYFQGNSAPDKSGLPSDRFSAERTGGSVSTLTIQRTQQEDSAVYLCASSLPAWTSPQYFGPGTRLTVL.

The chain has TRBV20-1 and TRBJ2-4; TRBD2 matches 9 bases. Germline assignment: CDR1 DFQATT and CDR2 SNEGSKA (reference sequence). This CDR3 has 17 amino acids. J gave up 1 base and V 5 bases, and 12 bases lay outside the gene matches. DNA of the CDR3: TGCAGTGCTCCACGGGGGGGGACTAGCACCGCCAAAAACATTCAGTACTTC. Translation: CSAPRGGTSTAKNIQYF.

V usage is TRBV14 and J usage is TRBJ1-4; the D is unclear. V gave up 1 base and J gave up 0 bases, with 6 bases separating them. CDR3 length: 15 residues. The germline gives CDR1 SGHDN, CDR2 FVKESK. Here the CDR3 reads CASSQGRSTNEKLFF. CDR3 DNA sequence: TGTGCCAGCAGCCAAGGACGATCAACTAATGAAAAACTGTTTTTT.

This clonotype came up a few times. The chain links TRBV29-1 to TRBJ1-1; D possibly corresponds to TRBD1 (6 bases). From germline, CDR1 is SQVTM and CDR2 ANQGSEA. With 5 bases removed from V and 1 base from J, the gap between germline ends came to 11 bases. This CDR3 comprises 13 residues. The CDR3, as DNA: TGCAGCGTTACACAGGGAGGGAACACTGAAGCTTTCTTT. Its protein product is CSVTQGGNTEAFF. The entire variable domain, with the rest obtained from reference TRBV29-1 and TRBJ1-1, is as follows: SAVISQKPSRDICQRGTSLTIQCQVDSQVTMMFWYRQQPGQSLTLIATANQGSEATYESGFVIDKFPISRPNLTFSTLTVSNMSPEDSSIYLCSVTQGGNTEAFFGQGTRLTVV.

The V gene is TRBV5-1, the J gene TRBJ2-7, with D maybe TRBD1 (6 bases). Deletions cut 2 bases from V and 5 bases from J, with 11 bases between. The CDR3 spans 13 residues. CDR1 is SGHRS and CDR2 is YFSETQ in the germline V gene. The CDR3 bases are TGCGCCAGCAGCTTCCAGGACAGTCACGAGCAGTACTTC. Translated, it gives CASSFQDSHEQYF.

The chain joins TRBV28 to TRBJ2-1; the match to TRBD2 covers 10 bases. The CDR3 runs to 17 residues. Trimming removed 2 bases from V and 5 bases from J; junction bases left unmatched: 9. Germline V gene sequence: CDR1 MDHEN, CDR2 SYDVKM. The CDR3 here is CASSLRASGGPDNEQFF. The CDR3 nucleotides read TGTGCCAGCAGTTTACGGGCTAGCGGGGGACCTGACAATGAGCAGTTCTTC.

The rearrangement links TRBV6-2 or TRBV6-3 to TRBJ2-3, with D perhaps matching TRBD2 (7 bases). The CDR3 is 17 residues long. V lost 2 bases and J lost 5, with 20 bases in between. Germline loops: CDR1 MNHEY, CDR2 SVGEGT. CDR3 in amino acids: CASSYRPSGGSGDTQYF. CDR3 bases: TGTGCCAGCAGTTACCGCCCCTCGGGGGGCTCTGGAGATACGCAGTATTTT.

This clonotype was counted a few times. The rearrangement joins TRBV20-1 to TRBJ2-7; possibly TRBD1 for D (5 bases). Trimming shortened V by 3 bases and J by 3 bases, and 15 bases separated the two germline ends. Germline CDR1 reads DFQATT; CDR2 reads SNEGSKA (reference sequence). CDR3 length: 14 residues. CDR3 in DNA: TGCAGTGCTAGCCCAAGCGACAGAAACTACGAGCAGTACTTC. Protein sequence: CSASPSDRNYEQYF.

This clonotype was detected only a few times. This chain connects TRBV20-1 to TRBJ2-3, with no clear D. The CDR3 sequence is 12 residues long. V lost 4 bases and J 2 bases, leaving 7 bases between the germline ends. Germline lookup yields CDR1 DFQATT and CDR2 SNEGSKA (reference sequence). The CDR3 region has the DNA TGCAGTGCTATCAGAAACACAGATACGCAGTATTTT. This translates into CSAIRNTDTQYF.

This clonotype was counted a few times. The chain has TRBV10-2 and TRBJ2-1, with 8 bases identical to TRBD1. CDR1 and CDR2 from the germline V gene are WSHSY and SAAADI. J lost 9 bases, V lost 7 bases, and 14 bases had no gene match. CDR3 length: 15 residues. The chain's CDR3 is CASTVVTGGIAEQFF. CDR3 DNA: TGCGCCAGCACGGTCGTCACAGGGGGGATAGCTGAGCAGTTCTTC.

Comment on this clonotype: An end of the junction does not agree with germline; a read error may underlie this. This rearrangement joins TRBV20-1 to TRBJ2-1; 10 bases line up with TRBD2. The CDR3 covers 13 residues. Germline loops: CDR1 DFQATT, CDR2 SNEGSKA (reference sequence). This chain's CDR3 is CSTSGKIYNEQFF. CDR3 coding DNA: TGCAGTACTAGCGGGAAAATCTACAATGAGCAGTTCTTC.